This T cell receptor (beta chain) originates from a study of shared clonotypes between healthy human individuals. General study findings and limits: The study's rarefaction showed incomplete sorted-subset sequencing despite large depth. Clonotypes which were not shared had lower generation probabilities than clonotypes that all four donors shared.

To note about this clone: Antigen: not known.

Naive CD8 cells lacked CD45RO and underwent positive selection for CCR7, leaving out terminally differentiated effector memory CD45RA+ cells. The CDR3 is made up of 16 amino acids. Unmatched junction bases numbered 7, after V lost 3 bases and J lost 2 bases. Germline lookup yields CDR1 SGDLS and CDR2 YYNGEE. Here immunoSEQ multiplex PCR was the method, and the copy in TCRdb shows in-frame clones only, minus some. Found here are 550,000 to 750,000 clones, about 92% of them singletons; the top ten hold approximately 24%. The chain recombines TRBV9 with TRBJ2-3; 9 positions agree with TRBD1. This receptor was identified in a man aged 25-45 years in good health. Sequencing was carried out using naive CD8+ T cells sorted from blood. CDR3 protein: CASSERDRAYTDTQYF. The CDR3 bases are TGTGCCAGCAGCGAAAGGGACAGGGCTTACACAGATACGCAGTATTTT.